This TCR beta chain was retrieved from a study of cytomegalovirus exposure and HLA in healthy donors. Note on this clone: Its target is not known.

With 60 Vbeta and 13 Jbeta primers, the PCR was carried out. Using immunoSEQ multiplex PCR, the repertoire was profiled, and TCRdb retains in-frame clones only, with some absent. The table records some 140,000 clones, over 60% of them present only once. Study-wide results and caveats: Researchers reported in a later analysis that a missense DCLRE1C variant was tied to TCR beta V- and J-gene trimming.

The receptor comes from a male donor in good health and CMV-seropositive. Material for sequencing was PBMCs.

DNA of the CDR3: TGTGCCAGCAGCCCCCACGGGACTAGCGGAAATGAGCAGTTCTTC. It codes for CASSPHGTSGNEQFF. The rearrangement uses TRBV9 and TRBJ2-1, with 11 nucleotides matching TRBD2. V trimming: 4 bases; J trimming: 7 bases; junction bases outside the gene matches: 7. The CDR3 has 15 residues. Germline assignment: CDR1 SGDLS and CDR2 YYNGEE.